The 10 T cell receptor beta chains reported below all come from one sample, sequenced in a study of blood T cell repertoires in COVID-19. Sequencing used immunoSEQ multiplex PCR; TCRdb keeps in-frame clones, though not all of them. Of some 290,000 clones in the sample, around 90% are singletons; the top ten hold under 3.5%. Sequenced sample: peripheral blood. The source of these receptors is a woman in her thirties with COVID-19, enrolled during active disease.

The chain uses TRBV10-3 and TRBJ1-6; D is unclear. V lost 7 bases and J 8 bases, leaving 9 bases between the germline ends. The germline CDR1 and CDR2 sequences are ENHRY and SYGVKD. The CDR3 has 12 amino acids. CDR3 loop: CAITSGDSPLHF. The CDR3 DNA is TGTGCCATCACTTCCGGGGATTCACCCCTCCACTTT.

This CDR3 is CASSMTGNSPLHF. CDR3 nucleotides: TGTGCCAGTAGTATGACGGGAAATTCACCCCTCCACTTT. This chain joins TRBV19 and TRBJ1-6; D uncertain. The V end was cut by 3 bases, the J end by 7 bases, with 7 bases between. Germline lookup yields CDR1 LNHDA and CDR2 SQIVND (reference sequence). This CDR3 comprises 13 residues.

This chain links TRBV11-2 with TRBJ1-2, with TRBD1 as a possible D gene (6 bases). This CDR3 spans 15 amino acids. Germline CDR1 is SGHAT and CDR2 is FQNNGV. The V end was cut by 5 bases, the J end by 8 bases, with 21 bases between. The CDR3 reads CASSPTGDSQMGYTF. CDR3 nucleotide sequence: TGTGCCAGCAGCCCGACAGGTGATTCGCAGATGGGCTACACCTTC.

The CDR3 bases are TGTGCCTGGGGAACTACACCGACAGCTAACTATGGCTACACCTTC. It specifies CAWGTTPTANYGYTF. The rearrangement links TRBV30 to TRBJ1-2; perhaps TRBD1 as D (5 bases). Germline V CDR1 and CDR2: GTSNPN, SVGIG (reference sequence). Between the trimmed V and J ends, which lost 5 bases and 0 bases, there was a span of 16 bases. The CDR3 consists of 15 residues.

The chain employs TRBV18 and TRBJ2-3; D gene uncertain. CDR1 is KGHSH, CDR2 LQKENI, per germline. V was cut by 2 bases and J by 7 bases, with 7 bases left in between. This CDR3 is 12 amino acids long. The CDR3 is CASSPLSNTQYF. The CDR3 bases are TGTGCCAGCTCACCATTGAGCAATACGCAGTATTTT.

The chain combines TRBV6-5 with TRBJ1-4; no reliable D call. Trimming shortened V by 2 bases and J by 11 bases, and 12 bases separated the two germline ends. The CDR3 has 13 residues. CDR1 and CDR2 (germline): MNHEY, SVGAGI. CDR3 region: CASSYEPGGKLFF. CDR3 sequence (DNA): TGTGCCAGCAGTTACGAGCCGGGCGGGAAACTGTTTTTT.

The rearrangement links TRBV28 to TRBJ1-2; no definite D call. The germline gives CDR1 MDHEN, CDR2 SYDVKM. The germline V and J ends were trimmed by 1 base and 0 bases, with 9 bases remaining between them. This CDR3 contains 15 residues. The CDR3 loop is CASSLLQTANYGYTF. DNA of the CDR3: TGTGCCAGCAGTTTATTACAGACCGCTAACTATGGCTACACCTTC.

The chain joins TRBV6-5 to TRBJ1-1, with D possibly TRBD1 on 5 matching bases. The germline gives CDR1 MNHEY, CDR2 SVGAGI. The CDR3 extends over 14 amino acids. The V end lost 6 bases, the J end lost 3 bases, and 14 bases lay between the germline ends. As DNA, the CDR3 is TGTGCCAGCAGCGCAGCAGGGTCCGACACTGAAGCTTTCTTT. Its translation: CASSAAGSDTEAFF.

Points on this clone: Other DNA sequences in the sample encode the same CDR3. The chain joins TRBV20-1 to TRBJ1-1; D call uncertain. The V and J ends lost 3 bases and 1 base respectively, with 3 bases between them. Germline CDR1 and CDR2: DFQATT and SNEGSKA (reference sequence). This CDR3 region has 11 residues. The CDR3 coding sequence is TGCAGTGCTAGGGCGAACACTGAAGCTTTCTTT. As protein: CSARANTEAFF.

DNA for the CDR3: TGTGCCAGCAGCTATCCAACAGGGAGTAGCGCTTTCTTT. Protein: CASSYPTGSSAFF. This chain links TRBV13 with TRBJ1-1; tentative D call: TRBD1 (6 bases). CDR1 is PRHDT and CDR2 is FYEKMQ in the germline V gene (reference sequence). This CDR3 is 13 amino acids long. The V gene lost 4 bases and the J gene lost 11 bases, with 17 bases spanning the gap. The whole variable domain, remainder taken from reference TRBV13 and TRBJ1-1, is AAGVIQSPRHLIKEKRETATLKCYPIPRHDTVYWYQQGPGQDPQFLISFYEKMQSDKGSIPDRFSAQQFSDYHSELNMSSLELGDSALYFCASSYPTGSSAFFGQGTRLTVV.